This TCR beta chain comes out of a study of T cell responses to AZD1222 COVID-19 vaccine. Study in general: Second doses at about 4 or about 12 weeks were pooled. Findings and limits, study-wide: Targeting of unmutated variant regions was reportedly seen in nearly half of spike-specific TCRs. No day 14 peak samples; only post-peak repertoires were characterized. Donor demographics were predominantly white British with a female majority; clonal diversity may be underestimated.

The table came from immunoSEQ multiplex PCR; TCRdb's copy has only in-frame clones and leaves some out. The table shows roughly 86,000 clones, with around 89% occurring only once. J was trimmed by 7 bases and V by 5 bases; bases with no gene match: 5. Germline V lookup: CDR1 SGHTA, CDR2 FQGNSA. The CDR3 extends over 13 amino acids. In its sample, this clone is medium-sized. Its antigen is currently unknown. This sequence originates from an adult in good health. This chain uses TRBV7-2 with TRBJ1-1; 9 bases fit TRBD1. This material consisted of peripheral blood, taken on day 0 of AZD1222 vaccination. In DNA form, the CDR3 reads TGTGCCAGCAGCCTGACAGGGGGTTTTGAAGCTTTCTTT. Protein sequence: CASSLTGGFEAFF. Supplemented by reference TRBV7-2 and TRBJ1-1, the full variable domain reads GAGVSQSPSNKVTEKGKDVELRCDPISGHTALYWYRQSLGQGLEFLIYFQGNSAPDKSGLPSDRFSAERTGGSVSTLTIQRTQQEDSAVYLCASSLTGGFEAFFGQGTRLTVV.